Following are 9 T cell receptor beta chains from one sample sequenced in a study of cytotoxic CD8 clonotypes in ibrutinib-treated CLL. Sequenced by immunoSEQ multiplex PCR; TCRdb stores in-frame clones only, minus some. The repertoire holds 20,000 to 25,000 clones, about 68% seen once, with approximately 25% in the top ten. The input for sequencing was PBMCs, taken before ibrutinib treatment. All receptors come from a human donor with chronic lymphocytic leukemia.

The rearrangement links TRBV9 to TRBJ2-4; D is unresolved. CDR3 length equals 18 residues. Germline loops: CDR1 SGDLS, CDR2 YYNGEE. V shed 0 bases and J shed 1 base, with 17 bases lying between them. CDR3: CASSVGLDRSVAKNIQYF. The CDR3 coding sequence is TGTGCCAGCAGCGTAGGCCTCGATAGGAGTGTGGCCAAAAACATTCAGTACTTC.

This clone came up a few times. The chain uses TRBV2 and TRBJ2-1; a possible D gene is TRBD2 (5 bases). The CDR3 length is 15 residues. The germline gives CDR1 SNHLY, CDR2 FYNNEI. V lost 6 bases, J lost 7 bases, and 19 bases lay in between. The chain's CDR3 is CASRGLGLRGNEQFF. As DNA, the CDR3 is TGTGCCAGCAGGGGCCTAGGTCTACGGGGTAATGAGCAGTTCTTC.

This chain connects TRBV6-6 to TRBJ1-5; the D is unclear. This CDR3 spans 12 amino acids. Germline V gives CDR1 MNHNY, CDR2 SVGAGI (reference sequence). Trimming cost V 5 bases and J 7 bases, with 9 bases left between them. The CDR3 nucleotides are TGTGCCAGCAGTACTAGAGGCCAGCCCCAGCATTTT. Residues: CASSTRGQPQHF.

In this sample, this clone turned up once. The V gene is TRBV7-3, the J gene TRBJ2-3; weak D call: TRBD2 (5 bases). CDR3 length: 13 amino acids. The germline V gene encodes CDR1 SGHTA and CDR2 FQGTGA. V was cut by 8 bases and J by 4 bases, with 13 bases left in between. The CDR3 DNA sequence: TGTGCCAGCGGGTCTCGGAGGTCAGATACGCAGTATTTT. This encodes CASGSRRSDTQYF.

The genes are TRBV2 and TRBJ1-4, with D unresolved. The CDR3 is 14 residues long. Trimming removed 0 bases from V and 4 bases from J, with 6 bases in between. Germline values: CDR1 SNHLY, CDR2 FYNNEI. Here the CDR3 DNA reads TGTGCCAGCAGTGAAGCGCGAGGTAATGAAAAACTGTTTTTT. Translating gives CASSEARGNEKLFF.

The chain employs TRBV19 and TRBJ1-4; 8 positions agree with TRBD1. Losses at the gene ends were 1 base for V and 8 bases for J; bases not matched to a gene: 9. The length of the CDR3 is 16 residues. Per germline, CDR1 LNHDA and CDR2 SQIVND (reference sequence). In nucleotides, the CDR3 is TGTGCCAGTAGTATAGGCGACAGGGGTTCTGGCGAAAAACTGTTTTTT. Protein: CASSIGDRGSGEKLFF.

The CDR3 DNA reads as TGTGCCAGCAGCGTAGGTCTCGGGACAGGGGGAGAGACCCAGTACTTC. This sequence encodes CASSVGLGTGGETQYF. V and J are TRBV9 and TRBJ2-5, with 11 positions matching TRBD1. Germline V CDR1 and CDR2: SGDLS, YYNGEE. V dropped 0 bases and J dropped 4; count of bases not matched to a gene: 5. This CDR3 contains 16 residues. Combining the CDR3 with reference TRBV9 and TRBJ2-5 gives the whole variable domain DSGVTQTPKHLITATGQRVTLRCSPRSGDLSVYWYQQSLDQGLQFLIQYYNGEERAKGNILERFSAQQFPDLHSELNLSSLELGDSALYFCASSVGLGTGGETQYFGPGTRLLVL.

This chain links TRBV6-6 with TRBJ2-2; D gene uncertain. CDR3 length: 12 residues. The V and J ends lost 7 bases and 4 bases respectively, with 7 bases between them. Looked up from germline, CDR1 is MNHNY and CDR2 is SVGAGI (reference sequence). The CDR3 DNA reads TGTGCCAGCAAGTGGGGCACCGGGGAGCTGTTTTTT. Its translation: CASKWGTGELFF.

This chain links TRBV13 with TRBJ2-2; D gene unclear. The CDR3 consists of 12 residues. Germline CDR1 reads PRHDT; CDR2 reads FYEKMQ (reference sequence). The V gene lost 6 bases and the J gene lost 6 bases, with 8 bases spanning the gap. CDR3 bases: TGTGCCAGCAGTTATAGTGCCGGGGAGCTGTTTTTT. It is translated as CASSYSAGELFF.